Listed below are T cell receptor beta chains from one sample, sequenced in a study of T cells in Graves' hyperthyroidism and ophthalmopathy. TCRdb independently ran MiXCR on the multiplex PCR reads; one entry per CDR3 protein. The repertoire consists of over 300,000 distinct CDR3 sequences, with roughly 13% occurring once and the leading ten covering roughly 33%. The sequenced sample consisted of blood. All receptors derive from a woman aged 40 to 50 with Graves' ophthalmopathy. Each CDR3 is given without its conserved first and last residue. The order of the fields is V gene, CDR3 protein.

TRBV18 | ASSPEKGTGSEQY
TRBV2 | ASSLHRNNYGYT
TRBV10-2 | ASSESQGRETQY
TRBV11-2 | ASSLDLGPTSYEQY
TRBV5-5 | ASSPADTDTQY
TRBV11-2 | ASSPNPGTKQF
TRBV12-3/TRBV12-4 | ASSLEGPAYEQY
TRBV4-2 | ASSQDRAETEAF
TRBV5-1 | ASSLAGQAIYGYT
TRBV12-3/TRBV12-4 | ASRDGSGNQPQH
TRBV6-1 | ASSPGQGSSEQY
TRBV30 | AWGPRSTEAF
TRBV12-3/TRBV12-4 | ASRSRPGTGLTEAF
TRBV6-5 | ASSYRGAGYEQY
TRBV20-1 | SARDRGDSGRGSTDTQY
TRBV20-1 | SARDYLRANYGYT
TRBV27 | ASSLAGWLHEQY
TRBV2 | ASFAAGGQEQY
TRBV19 | ASRMTSGGYPAKNIQY
TRBV12-3/TRBV12-4 | ATGPGRELF
TRBV28 | ASSSVVAGGGEQF
TRBV28 | ASSLRLAGDTQY
TRBV20-1 | SARDLGEGEGNEQF
TRBV7-3 | ASSFTSGHHTDTQY
TRBV28 | ASSLFWQGQPQH
TRBV19 | ARDLRDRPYGYT
TRBV30 | AWSVRRAYNEQF
TRBV7-9 | ASSLSRGGSETQY
TRBV5-1 | ASSFLAGGPGNEQF
TRBV28 | ASSPPGRGGDTQY
TRBV5-1 | ASSLDTDTQY
TRBV6-1 | ATATAGASTDTQY
TRBV5-1 | ASSHNAGNTGELF
TRBV18 | ASSVPGQRIEAF
TRBV5-5 | ASSRQGAGTGELF
TRBV19 | ASSQTFGQATYEQY
TRBV5-4 | ASSQQGLNEQY
TRBV5-6 | ASSWGTGLDEQY
TRBV10-3 | AISGTSRSGELF